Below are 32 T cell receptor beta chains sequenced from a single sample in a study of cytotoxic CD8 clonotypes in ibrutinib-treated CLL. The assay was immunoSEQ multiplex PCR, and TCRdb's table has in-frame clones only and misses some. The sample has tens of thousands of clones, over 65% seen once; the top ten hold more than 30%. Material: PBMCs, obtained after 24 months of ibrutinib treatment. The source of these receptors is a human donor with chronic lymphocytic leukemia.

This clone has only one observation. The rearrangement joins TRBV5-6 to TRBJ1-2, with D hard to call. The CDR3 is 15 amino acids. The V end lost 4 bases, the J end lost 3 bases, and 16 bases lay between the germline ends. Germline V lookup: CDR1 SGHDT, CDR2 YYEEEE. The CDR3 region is CASSPDGSRYYGYTF. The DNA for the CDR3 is TGTGCCAGCAGCCCTGACGGGTCCAGGTACTATGGCTACACCTTC.

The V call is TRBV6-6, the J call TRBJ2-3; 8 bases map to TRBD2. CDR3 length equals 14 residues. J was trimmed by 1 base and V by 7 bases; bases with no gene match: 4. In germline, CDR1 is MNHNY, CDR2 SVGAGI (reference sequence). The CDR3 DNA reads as TGTGCCAGCAAGCGGGAGCGTGGCACAGATACGCAGTATTTT. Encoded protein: CASKRERGTDTQYF.

CDR3 in amino acids: CASSNRPLAGIGNEQFF. CDR3 nucleotides: TGTGCCAGCAGCAACAGACCTCTAGCGGGAATCGGGAATGAGCAGTTCTTC. V and J are TRBV9 and TRBJ2-1; 9 nucleotides match TRBD2. The CDR3 is made up of 17 amino acids. The V gene end was trimmed by 4 bases and the J gene end by 7 bases; junction bases not matched to a gene: 15. Germline-derived CDR1 and CDR2 are SGDLS and YYNGEE.

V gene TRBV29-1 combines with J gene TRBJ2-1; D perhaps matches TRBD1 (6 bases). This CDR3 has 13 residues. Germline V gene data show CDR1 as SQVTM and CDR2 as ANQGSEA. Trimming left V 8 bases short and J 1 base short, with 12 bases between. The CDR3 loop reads CSFVGQSYNEQFF. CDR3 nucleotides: TGCAGCTTCGTGGGACAATCCTACAATGAGCAGTTCTTC.

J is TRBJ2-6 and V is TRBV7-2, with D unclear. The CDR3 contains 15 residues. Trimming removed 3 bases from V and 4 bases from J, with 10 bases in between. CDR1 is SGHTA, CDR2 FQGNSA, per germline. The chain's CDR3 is CASSFRLPGANVLTF. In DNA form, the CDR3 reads TGTGCCAGCAGCTTCCGTCTGCCAGGGGCCAACGTCCTGACTTTC.

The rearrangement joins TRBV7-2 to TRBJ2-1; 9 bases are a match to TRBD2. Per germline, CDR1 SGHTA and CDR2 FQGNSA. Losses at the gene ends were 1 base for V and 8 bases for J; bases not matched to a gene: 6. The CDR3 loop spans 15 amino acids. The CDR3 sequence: CASSLVLAGSHEQFF. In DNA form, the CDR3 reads TGTGCCAGCAGCTTAGTGCTAGCGGGAAGCCATGAGCAGTTCTTC. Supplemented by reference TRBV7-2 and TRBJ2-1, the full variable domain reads GAGVSQSPSNKVTEKGKDVELRCDPISGHTALYWYRQSLGQGLEFLIYFQGNSAPDKSGLPSDRFSAERTGGSVSTLTIQRTQQEDSAVYLCASSLVLAGSHEQFFGPGTRLTVL.

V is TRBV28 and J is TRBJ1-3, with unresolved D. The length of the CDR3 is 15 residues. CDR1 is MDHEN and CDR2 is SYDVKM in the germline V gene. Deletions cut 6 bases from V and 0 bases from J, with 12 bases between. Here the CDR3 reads CASRKPGLSGNTIYF. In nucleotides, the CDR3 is TGTGCCAGCAGGAAGCCGGGTCTCTCTGGAAACACCATATATTTT.

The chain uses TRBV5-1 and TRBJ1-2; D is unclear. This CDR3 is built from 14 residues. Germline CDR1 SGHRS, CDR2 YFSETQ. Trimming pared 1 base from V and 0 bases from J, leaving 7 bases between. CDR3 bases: TGCGCCAGCAGCTTGCAGGCAGCTAACTATGGCTACACCTTC. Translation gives CASSLQAANYGYTF.

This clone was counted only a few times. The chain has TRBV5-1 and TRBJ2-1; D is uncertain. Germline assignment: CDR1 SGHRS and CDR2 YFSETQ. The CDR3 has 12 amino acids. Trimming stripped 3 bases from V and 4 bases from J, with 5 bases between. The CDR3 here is CASSSLYNEQFF. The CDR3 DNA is TGCGCCAGCAGCTCCTTATACAATGAGCAGTTCTTC.

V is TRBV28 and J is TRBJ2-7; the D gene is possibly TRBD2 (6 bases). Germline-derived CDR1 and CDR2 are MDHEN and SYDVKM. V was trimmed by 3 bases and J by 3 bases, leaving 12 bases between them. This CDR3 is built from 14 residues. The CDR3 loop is CASSLGGGVYEQYF. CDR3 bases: TGTGCCAGCAGTTTGGGAGGCGGTGTCTACGAGCAGTACTTC.

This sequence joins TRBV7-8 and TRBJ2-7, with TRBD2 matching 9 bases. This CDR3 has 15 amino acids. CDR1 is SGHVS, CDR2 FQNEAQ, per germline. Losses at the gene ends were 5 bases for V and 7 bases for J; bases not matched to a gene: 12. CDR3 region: CASSLSPAGGWEQYF. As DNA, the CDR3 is TGTGCCAGCAGCCTAAGTCCAGCGGGAGGATGGGAGCAGTACTTC. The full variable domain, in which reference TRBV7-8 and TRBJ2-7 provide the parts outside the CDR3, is GAGVSQSPRYKVAKRGQDVALRCDPISGHVSLFWYQQALGQGPEFLTYFQNEAQLDKSGLPSDRFFAERPEGSVSTLKIQRTQQEDSAVYLCASSLSPAGGWEQYFGPGTRLTVT.

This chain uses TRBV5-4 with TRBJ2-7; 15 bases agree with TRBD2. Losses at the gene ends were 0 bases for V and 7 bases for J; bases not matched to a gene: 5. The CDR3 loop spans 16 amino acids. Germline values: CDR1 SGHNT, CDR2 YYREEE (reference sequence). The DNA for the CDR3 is TGTGCCAGCAGCTTGGACTGGGGACTAGCGGGAGGAGAGCAGTACTTC. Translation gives CASSLDWGLAGGEQYF.

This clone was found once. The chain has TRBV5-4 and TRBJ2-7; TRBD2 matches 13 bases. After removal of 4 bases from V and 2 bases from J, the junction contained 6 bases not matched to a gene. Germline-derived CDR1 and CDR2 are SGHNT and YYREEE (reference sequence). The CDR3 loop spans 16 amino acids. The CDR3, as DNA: TGTGCCAGCAGCAGGACAGGGACTAGCGGGGCCTACGAGCAGTACTTC. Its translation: CASSRTGTSGAYEQYF. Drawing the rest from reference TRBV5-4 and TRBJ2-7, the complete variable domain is ETGVTQSPTHLIKTRGQQVTLRCSSQSGHNTVSWYQQALGQGPQFIFQYYREEENGRGNFPPRFSGLQFPNYSSELNVNALELDDSALYLCASSRTGTSGAYEQYFGPGTRLTVT.

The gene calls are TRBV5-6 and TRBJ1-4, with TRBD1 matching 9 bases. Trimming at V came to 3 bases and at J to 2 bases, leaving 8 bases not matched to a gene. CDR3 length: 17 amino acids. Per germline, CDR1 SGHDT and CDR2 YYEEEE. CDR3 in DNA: TGTGCCAGCAGCTCATTACAGGGGGCAGCTACTAATGAAAAACTGTTTTTT. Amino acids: CASSSLQGAATNEKLFF.

CDR3 amino acids: CASSLAPPGGNTEAFF. Written as DNA, the CDR3 is TGTGCCAGCAGCTTAGCACCACCCGGAGGGAACACTGAAGCTTTCTTT. The chain is built from TRBV7-6 and TRBJ1-1; D remains unclear. The V gene lost 0 bases and the J gene lost 1 base, with 12 bases spanning the gap. The germline gives CDR1 SGHVS, CDR2 FNYEAQ. The CDR3 is 16 residues long.

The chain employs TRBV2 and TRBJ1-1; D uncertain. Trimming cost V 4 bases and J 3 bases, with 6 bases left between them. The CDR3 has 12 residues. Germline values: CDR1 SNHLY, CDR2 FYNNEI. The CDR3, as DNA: TGTGCCAGCAGTGTGTGGGACACTGAAGCTTTCTTT. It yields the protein CASSVWDTEAFF.

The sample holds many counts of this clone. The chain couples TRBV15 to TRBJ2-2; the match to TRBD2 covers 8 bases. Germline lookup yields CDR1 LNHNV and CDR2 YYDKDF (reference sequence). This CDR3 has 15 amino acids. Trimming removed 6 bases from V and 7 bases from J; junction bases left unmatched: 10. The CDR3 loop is CATSPSEREYGELFF. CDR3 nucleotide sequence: TGTGCCACCAGTCCGTCAGAGCGGGAGTACGGGGAGCTGTTTTTT.

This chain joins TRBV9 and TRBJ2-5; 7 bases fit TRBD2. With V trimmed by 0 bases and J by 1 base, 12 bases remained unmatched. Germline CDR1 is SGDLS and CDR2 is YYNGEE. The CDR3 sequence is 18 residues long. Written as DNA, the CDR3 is TGTGCCAGCAGCGTAGGGTCTAGCGGAAAAATGATCCAAGAGACCCAGTACTTC. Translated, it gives CASSVGSSGKMIQETQYF. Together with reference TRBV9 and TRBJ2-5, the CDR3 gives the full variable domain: DSGVTQTPKHLITATGQRVTLRCSPRSGDLSVYWYQQSLDQGLQFLIQYYNGEERAKGNILERFSAQQFPDLHSELNLSSLELGDSALYFCASSVGSSGKMIQETQYFGPGTRLLVL.

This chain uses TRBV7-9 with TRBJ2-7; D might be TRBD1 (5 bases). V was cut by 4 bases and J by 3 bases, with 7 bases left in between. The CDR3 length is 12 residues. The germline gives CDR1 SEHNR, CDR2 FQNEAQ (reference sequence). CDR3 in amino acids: CASSSQGYEQYF. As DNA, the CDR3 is TGTGCCAGCAGCTCCCAGGGCTACGAGCAGTACTTC.

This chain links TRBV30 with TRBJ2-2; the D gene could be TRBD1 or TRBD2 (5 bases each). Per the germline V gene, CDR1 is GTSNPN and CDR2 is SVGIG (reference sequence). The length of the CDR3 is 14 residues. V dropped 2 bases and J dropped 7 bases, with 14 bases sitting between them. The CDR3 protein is CAWSRFRDGGELFF. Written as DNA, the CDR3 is TGTGCCTGGAGTAGGTTCAGGGACGGCGGGGAGCTGTTTTTT.

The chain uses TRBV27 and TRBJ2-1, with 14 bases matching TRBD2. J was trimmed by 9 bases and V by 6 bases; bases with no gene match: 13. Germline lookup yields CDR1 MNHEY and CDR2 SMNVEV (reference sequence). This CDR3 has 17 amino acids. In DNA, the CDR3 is TGTGCCAGCAGCGCCCGGGTAGGGACTAGCGGGAGAACTGAGCAGTTCTTC. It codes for CASSARVGTSGRTEQFF.

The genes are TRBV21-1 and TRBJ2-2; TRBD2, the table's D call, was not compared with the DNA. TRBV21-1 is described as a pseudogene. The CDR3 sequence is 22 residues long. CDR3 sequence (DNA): TGTGCCAGCAGCAAAAAAGTTCTTCCTTATAGACTAGCGGGAGGGAACACCGGGGAGCTGTTTTTT. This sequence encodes CASSKKVLPYRLAGGNTGELFF.

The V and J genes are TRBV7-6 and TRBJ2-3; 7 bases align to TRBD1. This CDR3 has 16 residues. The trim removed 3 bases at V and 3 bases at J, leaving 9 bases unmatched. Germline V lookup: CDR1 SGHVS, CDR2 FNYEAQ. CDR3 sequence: CASSLDTGDGTDTQYF. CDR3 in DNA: TGTGCCAGCAGCTTGGACACAGGGGATGGAACAGATACGCAGTATTTT.

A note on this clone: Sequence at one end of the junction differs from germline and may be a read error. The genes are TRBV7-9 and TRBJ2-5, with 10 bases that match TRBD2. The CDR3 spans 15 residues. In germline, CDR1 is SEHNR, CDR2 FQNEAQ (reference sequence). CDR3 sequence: CASSLAPSGSETQYF. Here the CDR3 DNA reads TGTGCCAGCAGCCTAGCGCCTAGCGGGAGTGAGACCCAGTACTTC.

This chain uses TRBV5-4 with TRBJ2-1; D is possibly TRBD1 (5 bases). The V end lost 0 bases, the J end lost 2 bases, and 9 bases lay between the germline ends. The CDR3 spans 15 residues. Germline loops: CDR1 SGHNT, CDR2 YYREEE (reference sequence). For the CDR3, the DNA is TGTGCCAGCAGCTTGGACAGGTCCCCCTACAATGAGCAGTTCTTC. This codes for CASSLDRSPYNEQFF.

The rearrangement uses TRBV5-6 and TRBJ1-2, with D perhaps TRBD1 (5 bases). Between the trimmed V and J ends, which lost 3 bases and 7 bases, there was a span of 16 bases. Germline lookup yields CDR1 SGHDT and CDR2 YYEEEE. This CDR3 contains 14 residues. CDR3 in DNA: TGTGCCAGCAGCTACCCAGGGACGGGAGGTGGCTACACCTTC. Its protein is CASSYPGTGGGYTF.

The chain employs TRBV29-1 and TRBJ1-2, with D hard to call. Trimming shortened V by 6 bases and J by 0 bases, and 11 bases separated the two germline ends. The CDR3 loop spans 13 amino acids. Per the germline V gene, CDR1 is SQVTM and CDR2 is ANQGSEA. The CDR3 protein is CSVVGRANYGYTF. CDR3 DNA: TGCAGCGTGGTAGGGCGTGCTAACTATGGCTACACCTTC.

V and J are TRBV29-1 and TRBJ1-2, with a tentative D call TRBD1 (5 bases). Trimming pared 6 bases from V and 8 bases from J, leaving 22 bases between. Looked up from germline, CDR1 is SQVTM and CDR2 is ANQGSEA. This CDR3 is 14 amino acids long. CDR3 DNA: TGCAGCGTAGGCTCCGGGACTACCGTGGGAGGCTACACCTTC. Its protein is CSVGSGTTVGGYTF.

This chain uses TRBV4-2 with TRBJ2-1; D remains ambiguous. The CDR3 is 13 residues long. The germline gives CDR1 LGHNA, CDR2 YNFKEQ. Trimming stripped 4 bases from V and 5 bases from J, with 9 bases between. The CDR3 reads CASSLGRNNEQFF. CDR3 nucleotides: TGTGCCAGCAGCCTGGGCAGGAACAATGAGCAGTTCTTC.

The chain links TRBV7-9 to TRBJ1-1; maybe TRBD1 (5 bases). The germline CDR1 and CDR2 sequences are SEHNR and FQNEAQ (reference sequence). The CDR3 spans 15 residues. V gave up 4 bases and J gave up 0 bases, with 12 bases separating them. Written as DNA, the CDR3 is TGTGCCAGCAGCTCAGAGACAGCCATGAACACTGAAGCTTTCTTT. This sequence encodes CASSSETAMNTEAFF.

The CDR3 here is CASSSPLFGLAGAGEQFF. The CDR3 bases are TGTGCCAGCAGCAGCCCACTATTTGGCCTAGCGGGAGCAGGGGAGCAGTTCTTC. V is TRBV13 and J is TRBJ2-1; TRBD2 agrees at 10 bases. The CDR3 has 18 amino acids. The germline CDR1 and CDR2 sequences are PRHDT and FYEKMQ (reference sequence). The junction had 20 bases not matched to a gene; V was cut back by 5 bases and J by 10 bases.

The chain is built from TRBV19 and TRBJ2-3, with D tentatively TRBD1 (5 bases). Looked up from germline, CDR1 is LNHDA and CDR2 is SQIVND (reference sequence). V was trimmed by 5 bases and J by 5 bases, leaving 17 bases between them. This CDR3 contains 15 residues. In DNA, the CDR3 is TGTGCCAGTAGTCAAATCCAAGGGGCCGTAGATACGCAGTATTTT. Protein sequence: CASSQIQGAVDTQYF.